This TCR beta chain was found in a study of T-cell reconstitution after alpha-beta-depleted transplantation in children. Study-level findings and limits: The origin of high day-60 TCRbeta diversity in some patients lay in surviving recipient T cells and thymic progenitors. About two months after transplant, alpha-beta T cells reportedly came from several hundred expanded graft clones. Fresh T-cell production supplied most of the T-cell counts and diversity seen one year after transplant.

Unique molecular identifiers were built into the TCRbeta library. Using its own MiXCR run on the PCR reads, TCRdb lists one record per CDR3 protein. There are some 450,000 distinct CDR3 sequences in the sample; 43% occur only once, and around 29% lies in the top ten. Trimming removed 4 bases from V and 8 bases from J; junction bases left unmatched: 7. The CDR3 totals 13 residues. The V gene's germline CDR1 is KGHSH and CDR2 LQKENI. A remark on this clonotype: Antigen unknown.

The chain recombines TRBV18 with TRBJ1-2; 7 nucleotides line up with TRBD1. The TCR comes from a girl aged 2 to 10 with aplastic anemia, due to receive a stem cell transplant. Sequenced material: PBMCs, taken before TCRalphabeta/CD19-depleted stem cell transplant. The CDR3 loop is CASSQTGMSGYTF. In DNA form, the CDR3 reads TGTGCCAGCTCACAGACAGGGATGAGCGGCTACACCTTC.